This T cell receptor (beta chain) stems from a study of early T cells in non-severe SARS-CoV-2 infection. Study-level findings and limits: Comparison of clonotypes with VDJdb favored anti-spike CD8 responses while missing private and CD4 specificities.

Germline V gene sequence: CDR1 LNHDA, CDR2 SQIVND (reference sequence). The CDR3 totals 17 residues. Trimming took 3 bases from V and 1 from J; bases not matched to a gene: 2. This clonotype was detected ten times or more. The target antigen is unknown. TCRdb reprocessed the 5' RACE reads via MiXCR and lists one record per CDR3 protein. Of 74,000 or so distinct CDR3 sequences in the sample, about 13% were seen once. The receptor was derived from an adult who was a healthcare worker with PCR-confirmed SARS-CoV-2 infection or an uninfected control (not recorded which). The sample taken for sequencing was whole blood. This chain uses TRBV19 with TRBJ2-6; 11 bases map to TRBD1. The CDR3: CASSIGQGASGANVLTF. The CDR3 coding sequence is TGTGCCAGTAGTATCGGACAGGGGGCATCTGGGGCCAACGTCCTGACTTTC.